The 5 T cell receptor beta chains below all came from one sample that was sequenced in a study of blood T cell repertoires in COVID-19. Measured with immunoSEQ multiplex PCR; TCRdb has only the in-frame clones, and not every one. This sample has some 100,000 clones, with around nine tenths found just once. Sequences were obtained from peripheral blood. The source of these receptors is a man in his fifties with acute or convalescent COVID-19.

The CDR3 bases are TGTGCCAGTGGGGCCAACACCTACACCGGGGAGCTGTTTTTT. It is translated as CASGANTYTGELFF. The J gene is TRBJ2-2, the V gene TRBV19; a possible D gene is TRBD1 (5 bases). Germline lookup yields CDR1 LNHDA and CDR2 SQIVND (reference sequence). V lost 8 bases and J lost 3, with 13 bases in between. The CDR3 has 14 residues.

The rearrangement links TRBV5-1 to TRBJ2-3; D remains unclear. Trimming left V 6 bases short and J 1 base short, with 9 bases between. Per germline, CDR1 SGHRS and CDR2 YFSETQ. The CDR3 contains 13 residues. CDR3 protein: CASIQTGTDTQYF. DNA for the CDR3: TGCGCCAGCATCCAAACTGGCACAGATACGCAGTATTTT.

This CDR3 reads CASSLAGTGYAEQYF. The CDR3 region has the DNA TGCGCCAGCAGCCTCGCCGGGACAGGGTACGCCGAGCAGTACTTC. This sequence joins TRBV5-1 and TRBJ2-7, with 9 nucleotides matching TRBD1. Germline CDR1 and CDR2: SGHRS and YFSETQ. V was clipped by 4 bases and J by 6 bases; unmatched bases: 11. The CDR3 is 15 residues long.

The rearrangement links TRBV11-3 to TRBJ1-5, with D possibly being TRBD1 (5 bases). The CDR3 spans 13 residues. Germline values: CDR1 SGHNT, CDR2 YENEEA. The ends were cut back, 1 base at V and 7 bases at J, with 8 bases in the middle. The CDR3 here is CASSLAPGQPQHF. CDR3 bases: TGTGCCAGCAGCTTAGCCCCAGGGCAGCCCCAGCATTTT.

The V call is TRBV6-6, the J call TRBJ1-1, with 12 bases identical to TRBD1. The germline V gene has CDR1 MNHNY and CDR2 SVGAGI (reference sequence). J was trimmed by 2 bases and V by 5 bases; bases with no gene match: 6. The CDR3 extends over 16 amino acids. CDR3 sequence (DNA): TGTGCCAGCAGTCGGGACAGGGGGCCCTCAAACACTGAAGCTTTCTTT. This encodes CASSRDRGPSNTEAFF.